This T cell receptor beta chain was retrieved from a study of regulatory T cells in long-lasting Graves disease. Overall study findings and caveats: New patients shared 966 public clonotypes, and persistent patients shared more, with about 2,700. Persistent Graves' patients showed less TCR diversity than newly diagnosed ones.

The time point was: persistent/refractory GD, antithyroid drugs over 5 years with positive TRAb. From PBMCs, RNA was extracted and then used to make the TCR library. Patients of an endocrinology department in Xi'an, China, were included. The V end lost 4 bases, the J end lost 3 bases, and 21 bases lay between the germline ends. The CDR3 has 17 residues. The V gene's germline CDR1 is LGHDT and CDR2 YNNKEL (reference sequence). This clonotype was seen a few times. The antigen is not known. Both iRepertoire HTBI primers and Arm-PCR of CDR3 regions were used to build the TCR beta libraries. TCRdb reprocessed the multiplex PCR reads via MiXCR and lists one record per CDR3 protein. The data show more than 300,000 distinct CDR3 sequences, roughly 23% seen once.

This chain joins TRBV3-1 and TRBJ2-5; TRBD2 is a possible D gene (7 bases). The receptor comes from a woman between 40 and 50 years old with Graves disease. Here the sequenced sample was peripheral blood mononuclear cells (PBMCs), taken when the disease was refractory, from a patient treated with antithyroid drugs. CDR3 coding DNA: TGTGCCAGCAGCCCCCCGGGGGGCGACAGGACGAAAGAGACCCAGTACTTC. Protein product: CASSPPGGDRTKETQYF.